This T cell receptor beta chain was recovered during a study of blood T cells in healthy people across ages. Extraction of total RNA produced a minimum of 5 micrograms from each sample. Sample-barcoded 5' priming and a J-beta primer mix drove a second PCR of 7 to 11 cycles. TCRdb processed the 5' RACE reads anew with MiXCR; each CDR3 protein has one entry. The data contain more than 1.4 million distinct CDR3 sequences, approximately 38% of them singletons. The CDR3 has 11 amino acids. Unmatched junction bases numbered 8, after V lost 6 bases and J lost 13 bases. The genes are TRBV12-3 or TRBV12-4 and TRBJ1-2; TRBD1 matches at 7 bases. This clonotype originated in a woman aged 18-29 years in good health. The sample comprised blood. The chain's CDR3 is CASSRGGPLTF. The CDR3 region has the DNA TGTGCCAGCAGCCGAGGGGGCCCCCTCACCTTC.